The rows below give T cell receptor beta chains drawn from one sample of a study of T cell changes during pregnancy in multiple sclerosis. Sequencing was performed with immunoSEQ multiplex PCR; in TCRdb, only in-frame clones are kept and a portion is missing. The sample records around 29,000 clones, roughly 92% being singletons. The source was CD8+ T cells from peripheral blood mononuclear cells, collected before pregnancy. The receptor set was obtained from a female donor with multiple sclerosis, enrolled in a pregnancy study. The CDR3 runs from the conserved cysteine through the conserved F or W. The D gene is left open where the match is weak. Clone size is shown for a subset of rows, as once, few, many or a class of expanded clone.

TRBJ2-2 . TRBD1 TRBV2 TGTGCCAGGACAGGGGGCATGGGGAACACCGGGGAGCTGTTTTTT CARTGGMGNTGELFF
TRBJ2-1 . . TRBV4-3 TGCGCCAGCAGCCAAGATGGCGGTGAGCAGTTCTTC CASSQDGGEQFF
TRBJ2-2 . TRBD1 TRBV27 TGTGCCAGCAGTTTATCGGCAGGGGGATGGCAGCGGTCCGGGGAGCTGTTTTTT CASSLSAGGWQRSGELFF
TRBJ1-4 . . TRBV19 TGTGCCAGTAGTATAGGAGCAGGCCCGGTTCTGTTTTTT CASSIGAGPVLFF
TRBJ2-7 . TRBD1 TRBV5-5 TGTGCCAGCAGCTTGGGACAGGGAGCCTACGAGCAGTACTTC CASSLGQGAYEQYF
TRBJ2-1 . . TRBV28 TGTGCCAGCAGTTGGGACACTGTCTACAATGAGCAGTTCTTC CASSWDTVYNEQFF
TRBJ1-2 few . TRBV5-1 TGCGCCAGCAGCTTGGGGGAGACTCTCGAGGTGTATGGCTACACCTTC CASSLGETLEVYGYTF
TRBJ2-5 once TRBD1 TRBV9 TGTGCCAGCAGCACTCCTCCTCCGGGACAGGGCCCCGTTAGCGAGACCCAGTACTTC CASSTPPPGQGPVSETQYF
TRBJ2-3 . TRBD2 TRBV7-8 TGTGCCAGCACCAAATGGGGCGGGGGGGACACAGATACGCAGTATTTT CASTKWGGGDTDTQYF
TRBJ2-3 . . TRBV4-1 TGCGCCAGCAGCCAAGTACTGCGCGGGACAGATACGCAGTATTTT CASSQVLRGTDTQYF